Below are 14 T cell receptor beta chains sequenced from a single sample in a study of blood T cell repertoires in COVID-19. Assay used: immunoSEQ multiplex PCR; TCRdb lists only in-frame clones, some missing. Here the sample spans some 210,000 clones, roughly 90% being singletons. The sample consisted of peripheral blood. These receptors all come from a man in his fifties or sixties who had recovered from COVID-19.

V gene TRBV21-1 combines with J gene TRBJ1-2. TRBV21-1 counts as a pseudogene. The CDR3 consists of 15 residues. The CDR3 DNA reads TGTGCCAGCAGCCAGTGGGACTCCCGGGGGGATGGCTACACCTTC. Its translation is CASSQWDSRGDGYTF.

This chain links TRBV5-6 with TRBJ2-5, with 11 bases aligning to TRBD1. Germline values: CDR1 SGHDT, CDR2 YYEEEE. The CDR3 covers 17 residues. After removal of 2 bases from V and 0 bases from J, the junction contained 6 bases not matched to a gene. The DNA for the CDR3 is TGTGCCAGCAGCTTCGGACAGGGGGCTCCGTACCAAGAGACCCAGTACTTC. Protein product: CASSFGQGAPYQETQYF.

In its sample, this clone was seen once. The CDR3 DNA sequence: TGTGCCATCACTGGGACAATGAACACTGAAGCTTTCTTT. It is translated as CAITGTMNTEAFF. The chain carries TRBV10-3 and TRBJ1-1; maybe TRBD1 (6 bases). This CDR3 spans 13 amino acids. V was cut by 7 bases and J by 0 bases, with 9 bases left in between. Germline loops: CDR1 ENHRY, CDR2 SYGVKD.

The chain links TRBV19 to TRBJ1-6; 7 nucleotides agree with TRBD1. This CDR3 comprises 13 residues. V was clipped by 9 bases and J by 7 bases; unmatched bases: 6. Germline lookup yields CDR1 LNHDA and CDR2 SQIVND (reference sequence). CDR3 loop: CASSTGRNSPLHF. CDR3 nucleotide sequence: TGTGCCAGCTCGACAGGGAGAAATTCACCCCTCCACTTT.

DNA for the CDR3: TGTGCCAGCAGAAAGAATAGCGGGAGGGGGGAGCTGTTTTTT. Encoded protein: CASRKNSGRGELFF. The rearrangement uses TRBV5-6 and TRBJ2-2; 10 bases are shared with TRBD2. CDR3 length: 14 amino acids. V lost 5 bases and J lost 8; bases outside the gene matches: 6. Germline CDR1 is SGHDT and CDR2 is YYEEEE.

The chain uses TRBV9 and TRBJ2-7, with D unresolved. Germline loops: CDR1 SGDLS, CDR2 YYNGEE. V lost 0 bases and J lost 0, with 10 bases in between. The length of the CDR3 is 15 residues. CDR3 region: CASSVATSHSYEQYF. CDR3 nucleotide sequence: TGTGCCAGCAGCGTAGCTACGAGTCACTCCTACGAGCAGTACTTC.

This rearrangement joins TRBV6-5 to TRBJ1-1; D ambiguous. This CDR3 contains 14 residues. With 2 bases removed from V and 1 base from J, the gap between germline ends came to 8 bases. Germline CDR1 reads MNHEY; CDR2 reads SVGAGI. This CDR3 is CASSYSRENTEAFF. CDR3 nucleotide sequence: TGTGCCAGCAGTTACAGCCGGGAGAACACTGAAGCTTTCTTT.

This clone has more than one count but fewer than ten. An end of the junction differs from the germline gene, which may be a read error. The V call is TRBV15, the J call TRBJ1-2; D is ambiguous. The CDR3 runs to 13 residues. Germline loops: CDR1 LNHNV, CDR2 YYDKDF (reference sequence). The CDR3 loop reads CATSRDQLAQSHF. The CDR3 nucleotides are TGTGCCACCAGCAGAGATCAATTGGCCCAAAGTCACTTC.

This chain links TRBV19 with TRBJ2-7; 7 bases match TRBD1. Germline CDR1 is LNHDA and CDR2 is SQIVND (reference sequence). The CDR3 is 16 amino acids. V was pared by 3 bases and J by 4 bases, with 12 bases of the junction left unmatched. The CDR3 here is CASSIRGTVSSYEQYF. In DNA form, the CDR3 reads TGTGCCAGTAGTATCCGTGGGACAGTCTCGTCGTACGAGCAGTACTTC.

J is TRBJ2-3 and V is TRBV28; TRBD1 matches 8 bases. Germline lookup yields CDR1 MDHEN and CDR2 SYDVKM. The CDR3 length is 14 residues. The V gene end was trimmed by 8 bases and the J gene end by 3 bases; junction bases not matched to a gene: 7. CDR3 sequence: CASGHRGWTDTQYF. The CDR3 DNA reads TGTGCCAGCGGACACAGGGGGTGGACAGATACGCAGTATTTT.

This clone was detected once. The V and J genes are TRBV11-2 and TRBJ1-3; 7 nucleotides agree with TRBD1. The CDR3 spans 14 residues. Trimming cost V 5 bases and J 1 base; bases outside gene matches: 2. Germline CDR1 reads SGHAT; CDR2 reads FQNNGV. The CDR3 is CASSTTGSGNTIYF. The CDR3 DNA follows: TGTGCCAGCAGCACGACAGGGTCTGGAAACACCATATATTTT.

The CDR3 DNA is TGTGCCAGCAGCGGTAGCGCGGGACAGGGGGCGAGGGAGCAGTACTTC. It yields the protein CASSGSAGQGAREQYF. The chain employs TRBV11-1 and TRBJ2-7; 12 bases agree with TRBD1. The CDR3 is 16 residues long. The J segment lost 7 bases and the V segment lost 5 bases, leaving 12 bases of the junction unmatched. Germline lookup yields CDR1 SGHAT and CDR2 FQDESV (reference sequence).

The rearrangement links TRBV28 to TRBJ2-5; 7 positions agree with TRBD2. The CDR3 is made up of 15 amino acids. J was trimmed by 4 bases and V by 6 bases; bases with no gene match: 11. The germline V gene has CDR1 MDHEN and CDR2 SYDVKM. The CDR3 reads CASSLGGGLGETQYF. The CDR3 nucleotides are TGTGCCAGCAGCCTTGGGGGGGGACTGGGAGAGACCCAGTACTTC. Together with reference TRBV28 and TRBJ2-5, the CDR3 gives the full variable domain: DVKVTQSSRYLVKRTGEKVFLECVQDMDHENMFWYRQDPGLGLRLIYFSYDVKMKEKGDIPEGYSVSREKKERFSLILESASTNQTSMYLCASSLGGGLGETQYFGPGTRLLVL.

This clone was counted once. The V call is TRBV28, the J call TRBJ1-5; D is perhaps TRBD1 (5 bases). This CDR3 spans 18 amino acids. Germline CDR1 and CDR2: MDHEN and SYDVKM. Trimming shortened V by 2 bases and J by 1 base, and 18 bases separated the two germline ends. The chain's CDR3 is CASSLRGGKWGSNQPQHF. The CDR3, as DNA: TGTGCCAGCAGTTTACGTGGAGGGAAGTGGGGGAGCAATCAGCCCCAGCATTTT.